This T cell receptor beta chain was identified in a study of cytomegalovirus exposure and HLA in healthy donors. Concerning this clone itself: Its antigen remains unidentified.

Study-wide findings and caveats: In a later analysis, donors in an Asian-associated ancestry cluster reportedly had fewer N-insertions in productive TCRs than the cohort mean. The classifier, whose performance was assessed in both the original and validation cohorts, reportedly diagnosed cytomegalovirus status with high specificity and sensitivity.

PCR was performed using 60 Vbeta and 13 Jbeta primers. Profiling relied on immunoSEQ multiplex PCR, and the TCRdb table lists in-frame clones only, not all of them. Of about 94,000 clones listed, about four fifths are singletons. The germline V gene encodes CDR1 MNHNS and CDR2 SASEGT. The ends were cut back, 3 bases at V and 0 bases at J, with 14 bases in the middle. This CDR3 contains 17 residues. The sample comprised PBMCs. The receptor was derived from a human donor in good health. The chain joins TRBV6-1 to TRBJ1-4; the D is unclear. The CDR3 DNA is TGTGCCAGCAGTGAGATTGGCGGGTGGGCAACTAATGAAAAACTGTTTTTT. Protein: CASSEIGGWATNEKLFF.